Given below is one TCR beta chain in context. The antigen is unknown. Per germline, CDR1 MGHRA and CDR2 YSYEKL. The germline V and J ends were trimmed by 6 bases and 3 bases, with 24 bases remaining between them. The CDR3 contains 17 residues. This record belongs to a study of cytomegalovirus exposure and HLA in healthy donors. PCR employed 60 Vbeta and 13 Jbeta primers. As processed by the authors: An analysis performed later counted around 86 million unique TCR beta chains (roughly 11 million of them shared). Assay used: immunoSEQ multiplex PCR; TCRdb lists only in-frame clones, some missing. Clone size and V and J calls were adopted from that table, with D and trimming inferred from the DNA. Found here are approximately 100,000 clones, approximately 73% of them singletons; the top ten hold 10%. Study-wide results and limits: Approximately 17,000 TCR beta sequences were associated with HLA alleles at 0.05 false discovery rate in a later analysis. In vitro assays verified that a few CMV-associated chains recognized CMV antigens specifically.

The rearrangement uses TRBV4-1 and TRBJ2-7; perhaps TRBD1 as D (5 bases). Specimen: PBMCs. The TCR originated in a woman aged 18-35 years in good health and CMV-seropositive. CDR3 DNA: TGCGCCAGCAGTCCTAACACAGGTGTGGGGATCAACTACGAGCAGTACTTC. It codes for CASSPNTGVGINYEQYF.